This entry describes one T cell receptor beta chain. The antigen remains undetermined. The data derive from a study of long-term antiretroviral therapy in people with HIV. Study context: Collection of the earliest samples took place about a decade ahead of the 2015 immediate-ART recommendation. Study-wide findings and caveats: In HIV, the repertoires covered a tighter span of CDR3 lengths than in controls. Upon ART, diversity increased but remained lower than transplant donor controls.

Germline loops: CDR1 SNHLY, CDR2 FYNNEI. The CDR3 is made up of 16 amino acids. Germline trimming cut 7 bases from V and 4 bases from J; bases unmatched to any gene: 11. Samples were assayed with immunoSEQ v3.0 at survey level. Sequencing targeted 40,000-50,000 T-cell genomes per sample. Method: immunoSEQ multiplex PCR; TCRdb's copy keeps in-frame clones and lacks some. Here the sample spans around 26,000 clones, roughly 84% being singletons. The receptor was isolated from a man younger than 40 with HIV. This specimen consisted of unsorted PBMCs, obtained approximately 4.5 years after starting antiretroviral therapy. The genes are TRBV2 and TRBJ1-3; 9 nucleotides match TRBD1. Written as DNA, the CDR3 is TGTGCCAGCACCCAACGGCTACAGGGGGCAGGAAACACCATATATTTT. It yields the protein CASTQRLQGAGNTIYF.